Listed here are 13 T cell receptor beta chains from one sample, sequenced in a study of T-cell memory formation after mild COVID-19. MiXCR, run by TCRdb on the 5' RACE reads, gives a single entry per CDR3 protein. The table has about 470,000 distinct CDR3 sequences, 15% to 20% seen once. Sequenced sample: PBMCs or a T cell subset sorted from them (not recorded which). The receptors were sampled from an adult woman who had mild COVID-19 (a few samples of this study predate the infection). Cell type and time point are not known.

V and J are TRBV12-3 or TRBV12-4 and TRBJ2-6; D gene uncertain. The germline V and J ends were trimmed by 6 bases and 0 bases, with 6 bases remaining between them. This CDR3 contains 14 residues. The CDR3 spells CASSPNSGANVLTF. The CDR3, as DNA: TGTGCCAGCAGCCCTAACTCTGGGGCCAACGTCCTGACTTTC.

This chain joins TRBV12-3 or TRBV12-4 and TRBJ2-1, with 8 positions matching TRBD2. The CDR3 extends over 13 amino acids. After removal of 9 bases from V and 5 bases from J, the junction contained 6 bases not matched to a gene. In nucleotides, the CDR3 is TGTGCCAGTACTAGCGGCATCGACAATGAGCAGTTCTTC. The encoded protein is CASTSGIDNEQFF.

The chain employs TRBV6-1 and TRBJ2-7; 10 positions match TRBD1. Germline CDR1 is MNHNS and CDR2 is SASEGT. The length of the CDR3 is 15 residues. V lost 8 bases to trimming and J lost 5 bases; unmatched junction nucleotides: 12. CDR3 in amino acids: CASRKLGTGEHEQYF. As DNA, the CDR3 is TGTGCCAGCCGTAAGCTCGGGACAGGGGAGCACGAGCAGTACTTC.

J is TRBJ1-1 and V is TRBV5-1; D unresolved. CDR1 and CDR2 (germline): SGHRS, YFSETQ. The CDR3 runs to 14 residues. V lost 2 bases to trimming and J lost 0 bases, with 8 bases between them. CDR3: CASSFEALNTEAFF. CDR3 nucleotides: TGCGCCAGCAGCTTTGAGGCCTTGAACACTGAAGCTTTCTTT.

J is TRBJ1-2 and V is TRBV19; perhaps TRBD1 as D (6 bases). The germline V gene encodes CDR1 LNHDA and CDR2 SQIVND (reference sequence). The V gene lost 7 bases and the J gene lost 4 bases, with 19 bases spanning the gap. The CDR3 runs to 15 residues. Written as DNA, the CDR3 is TGTGCCAGTAATCACCCTGCTGAAGGGGGCTATGGCTACACCTTC. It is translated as CASNHPAEGGYGYTF.

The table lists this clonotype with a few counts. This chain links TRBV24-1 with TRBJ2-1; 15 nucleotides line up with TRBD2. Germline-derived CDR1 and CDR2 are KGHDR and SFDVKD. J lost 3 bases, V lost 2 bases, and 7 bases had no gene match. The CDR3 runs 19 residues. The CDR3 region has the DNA TGTGCCACCAGTGATTCGGGACTAGCGGGGGGATGGGACTACAATGAGCAGTTCTTC. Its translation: CATSDSGLAGGWDYNEQFF.

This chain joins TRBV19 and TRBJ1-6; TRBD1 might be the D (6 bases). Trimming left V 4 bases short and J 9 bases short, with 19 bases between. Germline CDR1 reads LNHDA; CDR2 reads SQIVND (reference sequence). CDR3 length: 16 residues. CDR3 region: CASSSTSGTKGSPLHF. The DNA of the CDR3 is TGTGCCAGTAGTAGCACCTCCGGGACAAAGGGTTCACCCCTCCACTTT.

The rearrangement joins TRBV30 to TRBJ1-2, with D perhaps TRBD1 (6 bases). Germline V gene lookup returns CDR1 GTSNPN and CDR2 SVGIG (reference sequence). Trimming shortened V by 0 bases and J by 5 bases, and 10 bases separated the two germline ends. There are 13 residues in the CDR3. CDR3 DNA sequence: TGTGCCTGGAGTGTCCCCACAGGGTATGGCTACACCTTC. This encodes CAWSVPTGYGYTF.

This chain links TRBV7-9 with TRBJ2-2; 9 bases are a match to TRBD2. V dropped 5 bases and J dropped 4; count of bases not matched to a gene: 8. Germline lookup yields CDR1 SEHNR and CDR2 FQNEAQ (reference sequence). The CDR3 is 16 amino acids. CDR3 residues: CASSTLERGVTGELFF. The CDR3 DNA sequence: TGTGCCAGCAGCACCCTAGAGCGGGGGGTCACCGGGGAGCTGTTTTTT.

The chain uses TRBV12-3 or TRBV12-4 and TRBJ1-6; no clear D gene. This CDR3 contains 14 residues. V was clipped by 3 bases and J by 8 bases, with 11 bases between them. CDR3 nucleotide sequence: TGTGCCAGCAGTTTTACCAGTTTTGATTCACCCCTCCACTTT. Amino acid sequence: CASSFTSFDSPLHF.

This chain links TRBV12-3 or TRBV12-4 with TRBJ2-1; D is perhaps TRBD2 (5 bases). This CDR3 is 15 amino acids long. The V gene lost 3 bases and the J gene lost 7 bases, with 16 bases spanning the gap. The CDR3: CASSLLRDWGNEQFF. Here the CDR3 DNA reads TGTGCCAGCAGTTTGCTCCGGGATTGGGGTAATGAGCAGTTCTTC.

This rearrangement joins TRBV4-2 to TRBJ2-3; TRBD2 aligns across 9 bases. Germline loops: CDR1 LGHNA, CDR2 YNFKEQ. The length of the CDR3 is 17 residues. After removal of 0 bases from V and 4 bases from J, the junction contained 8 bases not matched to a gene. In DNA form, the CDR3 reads TGTGCCAGCAGCCAAGATCCCACAGCGGGAGGATCAGATACGCAGTATTTT. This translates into CASSQDPTAGGSDTQYF.

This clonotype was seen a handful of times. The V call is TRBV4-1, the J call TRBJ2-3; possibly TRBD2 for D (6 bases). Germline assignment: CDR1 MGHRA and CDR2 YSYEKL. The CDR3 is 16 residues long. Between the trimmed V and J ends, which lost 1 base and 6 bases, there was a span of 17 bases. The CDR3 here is CASSQAGTGVLDTQYF. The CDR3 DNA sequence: TGCGCCAGCAGCCAAGCCGGGACTGGAGTATTGGATACGCAGTATTTT.